A single T cell receptor (beta chain) is shown here with its context. Its cognate antigen is unknown. This entry belongs to a study of shared clonotypes between healthy human individuals. Study-level points and caveats: Investigators expected sequencing depth to affect clonotype sharing among donors. Clonotypes shared by all four donors outscored non-shared clonotypes in generation probability.

Assay execution proceeded at the deep level. In the authors' methods: Quality scores were absent from the junction-only immunoSEQ sequences, so filtering differed. The protocol was immunoSEQ multiplex PCR, while the TCRdb copy is restricted to in-frame clones and leaves out a portion. The DNA was the basis for D and trimming; V, J and clone size are from that table. Of about 820,000 clones listed, 90% to 95% are singletons. Naive CD8 cells lacked CD45RO, underwent positive selection for CCR7 and left out terminally differentiated effector memory CD45RA+ cells. Germline V gene sequence: CDR1 SGHDN, CDR2 FVKESK. V was clipped by 3 bases and J by 5 bases; unmatched bases: 6. This CDR3 region has 16 residues.

Specimen: naive CD8+ T cells sorted from blood. This chain connects TRBV14 to TRBJ2-1, with 11 bases matching TRBD1. This TCR derives from a man aged 30-40 years in good health. DNA of the CDR3: TGTGCCAGCAGCCACCCGGGACAGGGGGACCACAATGAGCAGTTCTTC. It codes for CASSHPGQGDHNEQFF.